This T cell receptor (beta chain) was captured by sequencing in a study of vaccination effects on CD4 cells after COVID-19 (dated by TCRdb to the early 2020s). General notes on the study: Post-vaccine samples across the study were collected a median of 72 days after the second dose, with a range of 14 to 241. In both COVID-19 convalescent patients and infection-naive vaccine recipients, the study compared SARS-CoV-2 spike-specific CD4+ TCR repertoires from before mRNA vaccination with those from after it. The full study included 10 to 11 COVID-19 convalescent patients and several SARS-CoV-2-naive healthy vaccine recipients. Cultures from other donors in the study were sequenced using the Oncomine TCR Beta short-read assay on an Illumina iSeq 100. What the research found in general, with its limitations: The study was limited by a small number of convalescent patients, and early post-infection timepoints were lacking. Both infection-induced and vaccine-induced clones contracted markedly at late post-vaccination timepoints, which is consistent with waning T cell responses. Among healthy vaccine recipients, nearly all vaccine-induced clones were SARS-CoV-2 mono-reactive, and just 1 of 255 was cross-reactive with common cold coronaviruses.

Relative to germline, V is 3 bases shorter and J is 7 bases shorter, with 15 bases between their ends. Measured from the cysteine to the phenylalanine, the CDR3 is 14 residues long. Solely the CDR3 DNA is kept, with 42 bases framed from the first base. CDR1 and CDR2, per the germline V gene (reference sequence), are PRHDT and FYEKMQ. On this clone: What antigen it recognizes has not been identified. Base qualities are not at hand, and no much larger clone is one base apart.

Library preparation used the immunoSEQ multiplex PCR assay. DNA from the cultured and isolated CD4+ T cells underwent TCR beta CDR3 sequencing. The study's own analysis went as follows. The analysis removed non-productive TCR sequences, trimmed reads to the CDR3 region, and retained only CDR3s that were 7 or more amino acids long. Antigen-specific clonotypes were identified using the MANAFEST web app by comparison of expansion in peptide wells against reference cultures. To count as positive, a clone had to show expansion at FDR<0.05 compared with the reference and with all other wells, an odds ratio above 5, and a frequency above 0.1% in two replicate wells. Cross-reactive clonotypes were defined as significantly expanded in SARS-CoV-2 spike wells and in at least one common cold coronavirus spike condition. Levenshtein distance calculated with the stringdist R package was used to assess CDR3 similarity, and unrooted trees were constructed with ape in R 3.6.1. TCRdb obtained this table from immuneACCESS and retained in-frame rearrangements with V and J assigned. These tables miss some clones; where compared with another copy, unresolved V genes account for less than half of the shortfall, and the remainder is unexplained. That table furnishes V, J and clone size, whereas the DNA furnished D and trimming. This sample holds about 24,000 clones; 60% to 80% were observed only once. The leading ten clones occupy approximately 8.2% of the sample.

In the ViraFEST assay, PBMC were stimulated with viral peptide pools, and TCR sequencing was then used to find antigen-specific CD4+ T cell clonotypes based on their expansion. After less than 13 days of culture, CD4+ T cells were isolated with the EasySep CD4+ T cell isolation kit. Each participant got two doses of an mRNA SARS-CoV-2 vaccine, either BNT162b2 or mRNA-1273. Negative nucleocapsid antibody results before and after vaccination confirmed that the healthy vaccine recipients had no prior SARS-CoV-2 infection. Around 2.1 million PBMC per well were cultured with around 10 ug/ml peptides in IMDM containing around 4.6% human AB serum, approximately 9.9 IU/ml IL-2 and gentamicin. On days 3 and 7, half of the culture medium was replaced with fresh IL-2-containing medium. Unless noted otherwise, every peptide stimulation condition was cultured in triplicate wells. PBMC were separated from whole blood using Ficoll-Paque Plus gradient centrifugation and were then either cryopreserved at -140C or used fresh. Overlapping peptide pools spanned the spike proteins of SARS-CoV-2 and the common cold coronaviruses HCoV-NL63, HCoV-OC43 and HCoV-229E. The QIAamp micro DNA kit was used to extract genomic DNA from the cultured CD4+ T cells.

The V and J segments used are TRBV13 and TRBJ1-1, with the D segment identity uncertain. The TCR sequence derives from a human donor who received a COVID-19 vaccine. The sequences come from CD4+ T cells from PBMCs cultured with SARS-CoV-2 spike peptides, collected after COVID-19 vaccination. The cell subset or site label corresponds to: SARS-CoV-2 spike overlapping peptide pool stimulation. The CDR3 reads CASSFTRRTLEAFF. The nucleotides are TGTGCCAGCAGCTTCACCAGGCGGACCCTTGAAGCTTTCTTT.